Sequencing of this TCR beta chain was carried out in a study of Tregs in tolerant kidney transplant recipients. Study-level background: The nonmyeloablative bone marrow transplants came from related graft donors, with transient mixed chimerism. Study-wide findings and caveats: Validation in larger populations is needed because few patients were studied.

The table came from immunoSEQ multiplex PCR; TCRdb's copy has only in-frame clones and leaves some out. The sample yields tens of thousands of clones, approximately 90% seen once. The germline V gene has CDR1 MNHEY and CDR2 SVGAGI. The J segment lost 2 bases and the V segment lost 4 bases, leaving 5 bases of the junction unmatched. The CDR3 loop spans 16 amino acids. About this clone itself: Its antigen is currently unknown.

This chain connects TRBV6-5 to TRBJ2-3; 11 bases line up with TRBD2. Source: Tregs from blood, taken before the transplant. The sequence came from a human donor who received a combined kidney and bone marrow transplant. CDR3: CASSSGLAGFTDTQYF. The CDR3 coding sequence is TGTGCCAGCAGTTCCGGACTAGCGGGTTTCACAGATACGCAGTATTTT.